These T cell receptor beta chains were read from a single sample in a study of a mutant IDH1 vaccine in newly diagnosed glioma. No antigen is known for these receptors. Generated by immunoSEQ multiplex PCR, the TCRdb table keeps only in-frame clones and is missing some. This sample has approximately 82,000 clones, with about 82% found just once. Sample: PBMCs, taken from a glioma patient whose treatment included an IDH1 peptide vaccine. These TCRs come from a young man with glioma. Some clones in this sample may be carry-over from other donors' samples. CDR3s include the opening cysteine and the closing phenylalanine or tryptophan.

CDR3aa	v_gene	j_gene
CASSLGTDTQYF	TRBV13	TRBJ2-3
CASSPFGLELGTEAFF	TRBV18	TRBJ1-1
CASSVGRQGARYEQYF	TRBV9	TRBJ2-7
CASSKAGPSSSYEQYF	TRBV5-1	TRBJ2-7
CASSMTSGGSTYNEQFF	TRBV19	TRBJ2-1
CASSTQTGGYTF	TRBV19	TRBJ1-2
CASGRAGVNNEQFF	TRBV27	TRBJ2-1
CASSKEQGGSPGYTF	TRBV19	TRBJ1-2
CASSPDSRETQYF	TRBV7-2	TRBJ2-5
CASSQPGQSYGYTF	TRBV4-1	TRBJ1-2
CSVDDTRANYGYTF	TRBV29-1	TRBJ1-2
CASSGRTVNYGYTF	TRBV5-6	TRBJ1-2
CASSIVKQETQYF	TRBV19	TRBJ2-5